One sample yielded the 30 T cell receptor beta chains listed below, sequenced in a study of lymphopenia after photon versus proton radiotherapy. Libraries were prepared by immunoSEQ multiplex PCR; TCRdb keeps only in-frame clonotypes and omits some of them. Here the sample spans 50,000 to 60,000 clones, roughly 90% being singletons. The sample in question was peripheral blood, obtained from a patient treated with photon-based radiotherapy. The receptors shown here come from a middle-aged woman with cholangiocarcinoma.

The chain carries TRBV9 and TRBJ2-1; tentatively, D is TRBD1 or TRBD2 (5 bases each). The CDR3 is 13 amino acids. V was trimmed by 3 bases and J by 7 bases, leaving 11 bases between them. CDR1 is SGDLS and CDR2 is YYNGEE in the germline V gene. The CDR3 spells CASSAGTANEQFF. The DNA of the CDR3 is TGTGCCAGCAGCGCTGGGACGGCGAATGAGCAGTTCTTC.

The sample holds one count of this clone. The chain has TRBV7-9 and TRBJ2-7, with a tentative D call TRBD1 (6 bases). The CDR3 contains 14 residues. With 6 bases removed from V and 3 bases from J, the gap between germline ends came to 15 bases. In germline, CDR1 is SEHNR, CDR2 FQNEAQ (reference sequence). CDR3 residues: CASSSGTGHYEQYF. DNA of the CDR3: TGTGCCAGCAGTTCCGGGACGGGACACTACGAGCAGTACTTC.

The chain joins TRBV2 to TRBJ2-7; TRBD2 matches 8 bases. The CDR3 extends over 14 amino acids. Germline V gene lookup returns CDR1 SNHLY and CDR2 FYNNEI. Unmatched junction bases numbered 9, after V lost 7 bases and J lost 4 bases. The CDR3 region has the DNA TGTGCCAGCACCCCAGCGGGGGCGGGATACGAGCAGTACTTC. Translated, it gives CASTPAGAGYEQYF.

This sequence joins TRBV11-2 and TRBJ2-5; TRBD1 is a possible D gene (6 bases). Germline V gene data show CDR1 as SGHAT and CDR2 as FQNNGV. There are 15 residues in the CDR3. V lost 1 base and J lost 4, with 13 bases in between. The CDR3 is CASSLAGAARETQYF. The CDR3 DNA reads as TGTGCCAGCAGCTTAGCAGGGGCGGCACGAGAGACCCAGTACTTC. Full variable domain (rest looked up from reference TRBV11-2 and TRBJ2-5): EAGVAQSPRYKIIEKRQSVAFWCNPISGHATLYWYQQILGQGPKLLIQFQNNGVVDDSQLPKDRFSAERLKGVDSTLKIQPAKLEDSAVYLCASSLAGAARETQYFGPGTRLLVL.

The chain employs TRBV10-3 and TRBJ2-2, with TRBD1 matching 10 bases. The CDR3 has 18 residues. The V and J ends lost 0 bases and 5 bases, in that order; junction bases with no gene match: 9. The germline V gene encodes CDR1 ENHRY and CDR2 SYGVKD. This chain's CDR3 is CAISESPGQGKKTGELFF. The CDR3 region has the DNA TGTGCCATCAGTGAGTCGCCGGGACAGGGGAAGAAAACCGGGGAGCTGTTTTTT.

Written as DNA, the CDR3 is TGTGCCAGCAGCCGAACGGGGACAGAGAATTACGAGCAGTACTTC. Encoded protein: CASSRTGTENYEQYF. The rearrangement links TRBV11-2 to TRBJ2-7; TRBD1 matches 7 bases. The CDR3 has 15 amino acids. Germline values: CDR1 SGHAT, CDR2 FQNNGV. After removal of 5 bases from V and 4 bases from J, the junction contained 11 bases not matched to a gene.

The rearrangement uses TRBV11-2 and TRBJ2-1; TRBD2 matches 7 bases. This CDR3 spans 13 amino acids. Germline CDR1 reads SGHAT; CDR2 reads FQNNGV. The V and J ends lost 5 bases and 12 bases, in that order; junction bases with no gene match: 10. This CDR3 reads CASSPTREVGQFF. CDR3 sequence (DNA): TGTGCCAGCAGCCCCACCCGGGAGGTGGGGCAGTTCTTC.

This chain uses TRBV18 with TRBJ2-2, with D tentatively TRBD2 (6 bases). The CDR3 covers 14 residues. Germline V gene data show CDR1 as KGHSH and CDR2 as LQKENI. The V end lost 3 bases, the J end lost 2 bases, and 7 bases lay between the germline ends. CDR3 residues: CASSPRGNTGELFF. CDR3 bases: TGTGCCAGCTCACCGCGGGGAAACACCGGGGAGCTGTTTTTT.

The rearrangement joins TRBV15 to TRBJ2-5, with 8 bases that match TRBD1. The CDR3 has 14 amino acids. The germline V gene has CDR1 LNHNV and CDR2 YYDKDF (reference sequence). V shed 5 bases and J 1 base; nucleotides not matched to a gene: 3. In nucleotides, the CDR3 is TGTGCCACCAGCTCCGGACAGGGCCAAGAGACCCAGTACTTC. Its protein is CATSSGQGQETQYF.

J is TRBJ2-3 and V is TRBV5-6, with 10 bases aligning to TRBD1. CDR1 SGHDT and CDR2 YYEEEE come from the germline V gene. V lost 2 bases and J lost 0; bases outside the gene matches: 6. CDR3 length: 17 residues. Here the CDR3 DNA reads TGTGCCAGCAGCTTTGGTGACAGGGGGCGAAGCACAGATACGCAGTATTTT. Amino acid sequence: CASSFGDRGRSTDTQYF.

The chain joins TRBV10-1 to TRBJ1-2; 9 bases are a match to TRBD1. There are 15 residues in the CDR3. Trimming cost V 4 bases and J 5 bases; bases outside gene matches: 8. CDR1 WNHNN and CDR2 SYGVQD come from the germline V gene (reference sequence). The chain's CDR3 is CASSGAHRGRYGYTF. CDR3 bases: TGCGCCAGCAGTGGGGCCCACAGGGGGCGTTATGGCTACACCTTC.

This clone was seen once. The V call is TRBV27, the J call TRBJ2-5, with a possible D match to TRBD2 (6 bases). The germline CDR1 and CDR2 sequences are MNHEY and SMNVEV (reference sequence). The CDR3 sequence is 14 residues long. With 7 bases removed from V and 5 bases from J, the gap between germline ends came to 17 bases. The CDR3 region has the DNA TGTGCCAGCATGGGTCGCGGAGGGGTGGAGACCCAGTACTTC. Translation: CASMGRGGVETQYF.

The V gene is TRBV6-1, the J gene TRBJ1-5; unclear D gene. V dropped 6 bases and J dropped 0 bases, with 9 bases sitting between them. This CDR3 region has 14 residues. CDR1 MNHNS and CDR2 SASEGT come from the germline V gene. The CDR3 DNA is TGTGCCAGCAGCCATCTCGTTAGCAATCAGCCCCAGCATTTT. It is translated as CASSHLVSNQPQHF.

This clone occurred once. The chain has TRBV27 and TRBJ2-7; D perhaps matches TRBD1 (5 bases). The V gene's germline CDR1 is MNHEY and CDR2 SMNVEV (reference sequence). V was shortened by 5 bases and J by 2 bases, with 13 bases between the two germline ends. The CDR3 totals 14 residues. The CDR3 region is CASSITGIPYEQYF. As DNA, the CDR3 is TGTGCCAGCAGTATAACAGGAATACCCTACGAGCAGTACTTC.

This rearrangement joins TRBV7-9 to TRBJ1-1; 7 bases align to TRBD1. Trimming cost V 6 bases and J 5 bases; bases outside gene matches: 3. CDR3 length: 12 amino acids. Germline V CDR1 and CDR2: SEHNR, FQNEAQ (reference sequence). The CDR3 loop reads CASSTGDTEAFF. In DNA form, the CDR3 reads TGTGCCAGCAGTACAGGGGATACTGAAGCTTTCTTT.

The chain joins TRBV30 to TRBJ2-2; 7 bases are a match to TRBD1. The germline gives CDR1 GTSNPN, CDR2 SVGIG (reference sequence). There are 14 residues in the CDR3. V lost 5 bases to trimming and J lost 1 base; unmatched junction nucleotides: 4. CDR3 nucleotide sequence: TGTGCCTGGGAGAGGACAGGGAACACCGGGGAGCTGTTTTTT. Its translation is CAWERTGNTGELFF.

V gene TRBV30 combines with J gene TRBJ2-5; no definite D call. CDR3 length: 12 residues. Looked up from germline, CDR1 is GTSNPN and CDR2 is SVGIG (reference sequence). Trimming took 3 bases from V and 5 from J, leaving 10 bases between them. The CDR3 sequence: CAWSPGRETQYF. As DNA, the CDR3 is TGTGCCTGGAGCCCCGGAAGGGAGACCCAGTACTTC.

The V call is TRBV11-2, the J call TRBJ1-5; D not resolved. CDR3 length: 15 residues. Trimming removed 0 bases from V and 1 base from J, with 7 bases in between. The germline V gene encodes CDR1 SGHAT and CDR2 FQNNGV. CDR3 sequence: CASSLDRISNQPQHF. The CDR3 DNA is TGTGCCAGCAGCTTAGATCGGATCAGCAATCAGCCCCAGCATTTT.

The chain joins TRBV27 to TRBJ1-1; 7 bases fit TRBD1. V gave up 3 bases and J gave up 6 bases; unmatched junction bases: 4. Germline CDR1 MNHEY, CDR2 SMNVEV (reference sequence). The length of the CDR3 is 13 residues. The CDR3: CASSFLDRAEAFF. The CDR3 DNA follows: TGTGCCAGCAGTTTCCTAGACAGGGCTGAAGCTTTCTTT.

This chain links TRBV19 with TRBJ1-1, with no clear D. CDR3 length: 15 amino acids. In germline, CDR1 is LNHDA, CDR2 SQIVND (reference sequence). Deletions cut 6 bases from V and 3 bases from J, with 17 bases between. As DNA, the CDR3 is TGTGCCAGTAGATCATCCCTAACACCCTACACTGAAGCTTTCTTT. The encoded protein is CASRSSLTPYTEAFF.

The chain uses TRBV6-5 and TRBJ1-2, with a tentative D call TRBD1 (5 bases). Germline V CDR1 and CDR2: MNHEY, SVGAGI. The CDR3 length is 15 residues. V lost 0 bases, J lost 5 bases, and 13 bases lay in between. The DNA for the CDR3 is TGTGCCAGCAGTTACTCGAAAGGGGAGAAGTATGGCTACACCTTC. This codes for CASSYSKGEKYGYTF.

In its sample, this clone was seen a few times. This rearrangement joins TRBV19 to TRBJ1-5; no definite D call. Germline V gene data show CDR1 as LNHDA and CDR2 as SQIVND (reference sequence). CDR3 length equals 15 residues. V dropped 1 base and J dropped 2 bases, with 9 bases sitting between them. Here the CDR3 DNA reads TGTGCCAGTAGTATAGTCCCCCGGGGCAATCAGCCCCAGCATTTT. Translating it yields CASSIVPRGNQPQHF.

The chain recombines TRBV4-1 with TRBJ1-3; D gene ambiguous. CDR1 is MGHRA, CDR2 YSYEKL, per germline. The CDR3 runs to 17 residues. Between the trimmed V and J ends, which lost 1 base and 0 bases, there was a span of 13 bases. DNA of the CDR3: TGCGCCAGCAGCCAAGCCTACCCGAGAGACTCTGGAAACACCATATATTTT. As protein: CASSQAYPRDSGNTIYF.

The chain employs TRBV5-1 and TRBJ1-5; the D gene is possibly TRBD1 (5 bases). Germline values: CDR1 SGHRS, CDR2 YFSETQ. V lost 4 bases and J lost 3, with 14 bases in between. The CDR3 covers 15 residues. The CDR3 spells CASSPLTAHNQPQHF. Here the CDR3 DNA reads TGCGCCAGCAGCCCCCTGACAGCCCACAATCAGCCCCAGCATTTT. Drawing the rest from reference TRBV5-1 and TRBJ1-5, the complete variable domain is KAGVTQTPRYLIKTRGQQVTLSCSPISGHRSVSWYQQTPGQGLQFLFEYFSETQRNKGNFPGRFSGRQFSNSRSEMNVSTLELGDSALYLCASSPLTAHNQPQHFGDGTRLSIL.

The V and J genes are TRBV14 and TRBJ2-1, with 8 bases lining up with TRBD2. CDR3 size: 16 residues. The J segment lost 7 bases and the V segment lost 0 bases, leaving 8 bases of the junction unmatched. Per the germline V gene, CDR1 is SGHDN and CDR2 is FVKESK. Here the CDR3 reads CASSQEGRAGDNEQFF. CDR3 nucleotides: TGTGCCAGCAGCCAAGAAGGGCGAGCGGGAGATAATGAGCAGTTCTTC.

On this clone itself: The junction departs from germline at one end; a sequencing error may be responsible. The chain recombines TRBV2 with TRBJ2-7; 9 nucleotides agree with TRBD2. Germline assignment: CDR1 SNHLY and CDR2 FYNNEI. The CDR3 length is 13 residues. The CDR3: CASRSGTSRAGDF. The CDR3 bases are TGTGCCAGCAGGTCCGGGACTAGCAGGGCCGGGGACTTC.

This rearrangement joins TRBV28 to TRBJ2-2; D not resolved. V lost 2 bases, J lost 6 bases, and 10 bases lay in between. The CDR3 runs 14 residues. Germline loops: CDR1 MDHEN, CDR2 SYDVKM. Here the CDR3 DNA reads TGTGCCAGCAGTTTAAGTAAGCCGCCCGGGGAGCTGTTTTTT. Amino acids: CASSLSKPPGELFF.

The genes are TRBV28 and TRBJ2-1; the D is unclear. The CDR3 is made up of 15 amino acids. Trimming took off 1 base at V and 5 bases at J, with 12 bases between the two ends. Looked up from germline, CDR1 is MDHEN and CDR2 is SYDVKM. The CDR3 DNA reads TGTGCCAGCAGTTTATTTGGGCCGAACCACAATGAGCAGTTCTTC. Amino acid sequence: CASSLFGPNHNEQFF.

In its sample, this clone was seen a few times. The rearrangement joins TRBV6-5 to TRBJ1-1, with D unclear. V lost 7 bases and J lost 1, with 10 bases in between. Germline assignment: CDR1 MNHEY and CDR2 SVGAGI. The CDR3 is 13 amino acids. CDR3 loop: CASTRGGNTEAFF. CDR3 sequence (DNA): TGTGCCAGCACCCGCGGAGGGAACACTGAAGCTTTCTTT.

The chain links TRBV5-1 to TRBJ2-3; tentatively, D is TRBD1 or TRBD2 (5 bases each). Germline loops: CDR1 SGHRS, CDR2 YFSETQ. Trimming took off 2 bases at V and 5 bases at J, with 15 bases between the two ends. The CDR3 is 15 residues long. For the CDR3, the DNA is TGCGCCAGCAGCTTCTTCCCGGGGCCTGGAGATACGCAGTATTTT. Protein sequence: CASSFFPGPGDTQYF.